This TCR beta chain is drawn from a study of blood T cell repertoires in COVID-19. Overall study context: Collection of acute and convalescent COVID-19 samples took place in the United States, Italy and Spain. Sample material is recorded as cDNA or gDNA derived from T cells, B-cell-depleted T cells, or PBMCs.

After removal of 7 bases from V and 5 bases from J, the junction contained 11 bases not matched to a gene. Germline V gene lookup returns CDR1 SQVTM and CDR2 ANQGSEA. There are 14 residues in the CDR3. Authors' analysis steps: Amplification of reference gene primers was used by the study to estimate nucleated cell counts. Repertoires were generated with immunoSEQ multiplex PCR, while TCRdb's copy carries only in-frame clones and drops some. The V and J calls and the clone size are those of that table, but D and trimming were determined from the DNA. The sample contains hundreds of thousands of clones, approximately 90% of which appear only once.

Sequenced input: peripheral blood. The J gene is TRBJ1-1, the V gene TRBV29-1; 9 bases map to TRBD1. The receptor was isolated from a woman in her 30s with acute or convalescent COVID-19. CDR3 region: CSGTKQGAGTEAFF. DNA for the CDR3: TGCAGCGGGACAAAACAGGGGGCCGGTACTGAAGCTTTCTTT.